This T cell receptor (beta chain) was found in a study of T cells after yellow fever vaccination. Background on the study: Fractions with few cells were prepared using SMART-Seq v4 Ultra Low Input. Study observations and caveats: From the bulk population, abundant clonotypes could contaminate and appear within FACS-sorted repertoires. Overlap between CD4 and CD8 compartments was detected for a small share of clonotypes.

Researchers made TCR cDNA using 5'RACE template switching, and this step added a universal primer site and UMIs. From the 5' RACE reads, TCRdb called clonotypes with MiXCR, one entry per CDR3 protein. Among 300,000 to 450,000 distinct CDR3 sequences listed, roughly 8.6% were seen once. This clonotype has more than one count but fewer than ten. Its antigen is still unknown. The sample was PBMCs, taken 35 to 50 days after the first yellow fever vaccination. This clonotype was obtained from a young man who received the YFV17D yellow fever vaccine.

CDR3 sequence reads: CAWSVMTAYEQYF. The CDR3 region has the DNA TGTGCCTGGAGTGTAATGACAGCCTACGAGCAGTACTTC. The chain recombines TRBV30 with TRBJ2-7; a possible D gene is TRBD1 (5 bases). The CDR3 spans 13 residues. Trimming stripped 0 bases from V and 2 bases from J, with 8 bases between. Germline V gene data show CDR1 as GTSNPN and CDR2 as SVGIG (reference sequence).